One T cell receptor (beta chain) is described in this entry. Its antigen is as yet unknown. The assay was immunoSEQ multiplex PCR, and TCRdb's table has in-frame clones only and misses some. The sample records roughly 300,000 clones, around nine tenths being singletons. The data originate from a study of cytomegalovirus exposure and HLA in healthy donors. V lost 2 bases and J lost 1, with 24 bases in between. The CDR3 spans 19 residues. Study findings and constraints: Accounts indicate the classifier identified cytomegalovirus status with strong specificity and sensitivity. The study put some 150 TCR beta chains on its list as cytomegalovirus-associated. The tendency of first-cohort TCR clusters to co-occur in the 100 to 150 validation repertoires emerged from a later analysis. Most TCR sequences were seen very rarely across donors, but some public TCRs occurred in many.

The origin of this receptor is a woman younger than 35 in good health and CMV-seronegative. V and J are TRBV23-1 and TRBJ2-7; D possibly corresponds to TRBD1 (6 bases). TRBV23-1 is placed among ORFs of uncertain function. The sample comprised PBMCs. CDR3 residues: CASSQLWDIRSTPSYEQYF. CDR3 coding DNA: TGCGCCAGCAGTCAACTATGGGACATCAGGAGCACACCGTCCTACGAGCAGTACTTC.